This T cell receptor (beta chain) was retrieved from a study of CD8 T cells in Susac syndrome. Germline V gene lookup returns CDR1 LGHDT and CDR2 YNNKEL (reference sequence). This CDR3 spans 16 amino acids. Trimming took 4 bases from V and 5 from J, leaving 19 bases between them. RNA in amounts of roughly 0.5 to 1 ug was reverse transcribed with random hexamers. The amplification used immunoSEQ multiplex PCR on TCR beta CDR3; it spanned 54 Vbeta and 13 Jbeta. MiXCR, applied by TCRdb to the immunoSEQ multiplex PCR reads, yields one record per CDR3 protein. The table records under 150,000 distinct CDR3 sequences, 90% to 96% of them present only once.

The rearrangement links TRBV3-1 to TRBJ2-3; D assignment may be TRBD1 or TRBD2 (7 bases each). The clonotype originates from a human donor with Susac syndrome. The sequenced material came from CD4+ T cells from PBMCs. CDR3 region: CASSPRGGMIGDTQYF. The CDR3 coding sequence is TGTGCCAGCAGCCCCAGGGGGGGGATGATCGGAGATACGCAGTATTTT.